The clone carrying this T cell receptor (beta chain) is medium-sized in the sample. This record belongs to a study of tumor and adjacent non-tumor tissue in lung cancer. Study background: Patients were aged about 30 to 76, 10 men and 5 women, stage I to III.

The CDR3 spans 16 residues. CDR1 DFQATT and CDR2 SNEGSKA come from the germline V gene (reference sequence). Trimming cost V 4 bases and J 1 base; bases outside gene matches: 11. RNA was extracted from bulk tissue without any cell sorting. Donors were chemotherapy-naive, newly diagnosed lung cancer surgical patients in China, August–November 2014. TCRbeta libraries were built with three rounds of nested PCR, modified from ARM-PCR. From the multiplex PCR reads, TCRdb called clonotypes with MiXCR, one entry per CDR3 protein. Among approximately 70,000 distinct CDR3 sequences listed, around 78% were seen once.

This TCR was recovered from a man aged 55 to 69 with non-small cell lung cancer. The rearrangement links TRBV20-1 to TRBJ2-3; TRBD2 matches at 7 bases. Sequencing used lung tumor tissue. The CDR3 coding sequence is TGCAGTGCTACACCCCCGCCCAGCGGGGGCACAGATACGCAGTATTTT. It encodes CSATPPPSGGTDTQYF.